This T cell receptor beta chain was sequenced during a study of immune cell composition in non-small cell lung cancer. Study in general: Histologic subtype was mainly adenocarcinoma or squamous cell carcinoma. Study-level points and caveats: Tumour-associated clones >0.5% occurred in approximately 32% of adenocarcinomas, roughly four fifths of squamous. Shared sequences between tumour-reactive and dominant in vivo clones were not proven.

The normal lung sample lay at least 3 cm, and maximally far, from the tumour. DNA was extracted from unsorted cell suspensions stored frozen. Sequenced by immunoSEQ multiplex PCR; TCRdb stores in-frame clones only, minus some. The sample consists of several thousand clones, over 65% of them appearing once. Germline CDR1 SQVTM, CDR2 ANQGSEA. The CDR3 consists of 12 residues. After removal of 4 bases from V and 9 bases from J, the junction contained 5 bases not matched to a gene. With respect to this clone: Antigen unknown.

The specimen was non-adjacent lung tissue. This chain joins TRBV29-1 and TRBJ2-1; 8 bases agree with TRBD2. The sequence came from a human donor with non-small cell lung cancer. The CDR3 nucleotides are TGCAGCGTTGGCGGCGGGGGGATTGAGCAGTTCTTC. It yields the protein CSVGGGGIEQFF.